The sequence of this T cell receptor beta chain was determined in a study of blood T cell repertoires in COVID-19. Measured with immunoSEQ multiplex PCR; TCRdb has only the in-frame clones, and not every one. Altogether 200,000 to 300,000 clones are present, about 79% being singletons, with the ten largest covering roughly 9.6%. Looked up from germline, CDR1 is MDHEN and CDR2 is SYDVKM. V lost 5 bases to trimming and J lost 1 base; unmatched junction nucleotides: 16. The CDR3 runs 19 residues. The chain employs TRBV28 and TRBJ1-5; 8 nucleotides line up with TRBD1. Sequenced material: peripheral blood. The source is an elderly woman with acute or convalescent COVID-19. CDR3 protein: CASSPHSGSGTGSNQPQHF. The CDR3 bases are TGTGCCAGCAGTCCCCATTCAGGCTCCGGGACAGGCAGCAATCAGCCCCAGCATTTT.